These 10 T cell receptor beta chains share one sample of origin, sequenced in a study of cytomegalovirus exposure and HLA in healthy donors. Primers for the PCR totalled 60 Vbeta and 13 Jbeta. Produced via immunoSEQ multiplex PCR; TCRdb's table is partial and in-frame only. The sample gives about 82,000 clones, roughly 80% of which show up once; over 3% is in the top ten. Sequenced material: PBMCs. Receptor source: a man aged 50 or older in good health and CMV-seronegative.

A few counts support this clone. The genes are TRBV21-1 and TRBJ1-2; the D call TRBD1 from the table was never checked on the DNA. TRBV21-1 is a pseudogene locus. The CDR3 contains 14 residues. CDR3 sequence: CASSKGPDREGYTF. The DNA of the CDR3 is TGTGCCAGCAGCAAAGGACCAGACAGGGAGGGCTACACCTTC.

The chain carries TRBV29-1 and TRBJ2-7; 11 positions match TRBD1. Germline V gives CDR1 SQVTM, CDR2 ANQGSEA. The CDR3 runs 16 residues. V lost 7 bases to trimming and J lost 7 bases; unmatched junction nucleotides: 18. CDR3 sequence reads: CSAGGTGGWSSHEQYF. CDR3 nucleotide sequence: TGCAGCGCCGGAGGGACAGGGGGGTGGAGTTCCCATGAGCAGTACTTC.

The chain couples TRBV28 to TRBJ2-7; D not resolved. V lost 4 bases to trimming and J lost 0 bases, with 4 bases between them. This CDR3 is 12 amino acids long. CDR1 MDHEN and CDR2 SYDVKM come from the germline V gene. The CDR3 DNA sequence: TGTGCCAGCAGTTACAACTCCTACGAGCAGTACTTC. It is translated as CASSYNSYEQYF.

V and J are TRBV2 and TRBJ1-2, with 9 bases identical to TRBD1. Germline loops: CDR1 SNHLY, CDR2 FYNNEI. V was pared by 8 bases and J by 6 bases, with 7 bases of the junction left unmatched. This CDR3 has 13 amino acids. The CDR3: CASPRDRVDGYTF. Written as DNA, the CDR3 is TGTGCCAGCCCCCGGGACAGGGTCGATGGCTACACCTTC.

The chain has TRBV5-4 and TRBJ1-1; 11 bases map to TRBD1. Germline-derived CDR1 and CDR2 are SGHNT and YYREEE (reference sequence). V shed 3 bases, J shed 5 bases, and the junction held 0 bases outside the gene matches. The CDR3 totals 13 residues. Here the CDR3 reads CASSWDRGTEAFF. CDR3 in DNA: TGTGCCAGCAGCTGGGACAGGGGGACTGAAGCTTTCTTT. Full variable domain (rest looked up from reference TRBV5-4 and TRBJ1-1): ETGVTQSPTHLIKTRGQQVTLRCSSQSGHNTVSWYQQALGQGPQFIFQYYREEENGRGNFPPRFSGLQFPNYSSELNVNALELDDSALYLCASSWDRGTEAFFGQGTRLTVV.

This clone was seen only once. The V gene is TRBV6-5, the J gene TRBJ2-7; D may be TRBD1 (7 bases). The CDR3 totals 15 residues. V was shortened by 5 bases and J by 4 bases, with 18 bases between the two germline ends. Germline loops: CDR1 MNHEY, CDR2 SVGAGI. The CDR3 here is CASSGGTVGKYEQYF. The DNA of the CDR3 is TGTGCCAGCAGTGGGGGGACAGTGGGTAAATACGAGCAGTACTTC.

The chain recombines TRBV19 with TRBJ2-3; TRBD2 might be the D (5 bases). Germline assignment: CDR1 LNHDA and CDR2 SQIVND (reference sequence). The CDR3 has 11 residues. V lost 11 bases, J lost 4 bases, and 10 bases lay in between. For the CDR3, the DNA is TGTGCCTGCCTGGAGGCAGATACGCAGTATTTT. It codes for CACLEADTQYF.

The chain couples TRBV5-1 to TRBJ2-5; 8 nucleotides agree with TRBD2. This CDR3 spans 14 amino acids. J gave up 5 bases and V 3 bases, and 6 bases lay outside the gene matches. CDR1 SGHRS and CDR2 YFSETQ come from the germline V gene. This CDR3 reads CASSYQRGRETQYF. The CDR3 DNA follows: TGCGCCAGCAGCTACCAGCGGGGGAGGGAGACCCAGTACTTC.

The CDR3 region has the DNA TGTGCCAGCAACGACCAAGCAGGGTCCCTTGGCTACACCTTC. The encoded protein is CASNDQAGSLGYTF. The chain recombines TRBV7-2 with TRBJ1-2, with a possible D match to TRBD1 (5 bases). The CDR3 runs to 14 residues. V dropped 7 bases and J dropped 7 bases, with 19 bases sitting between them. Looked up from germline, CDR1 is SGHTA and CDR2 is FQGNSA. Full variable domain (remainder filled in from reference TRBV7-2 and TRBJ1-2): GAGVSQSPSNKVTEKGKDVELRCDPISGHTALYWYRQSLGQGLEFLIYFQGNSAPDKSGLPSDRFSAERTGGSVSTLTIQRTQQEDSAVYLCASNDQAGSLGYTFGSGTRLTVV.

This rearrangement joins TRBV12-5 to TRBJ1-5; D not resolved. The ends were cut back, 7 bases at V and 4 bases at J, with 8 bases in the middle. The CDR3 extends over 12 amino acids. Germline CDR1 reads LGHNT; CDR2 reads FRNRAP. The CDR3 spells CASAPINQPQHF. The DNA for the CDR3 is TGTGCTAGTGCCCCCATTAATCAGCCCCAGCATTTT.